A single sample is the source of the 6 T cell receptor beta chains below, sequenced in a study of blood T cell repertoires in COVID-19. The protocol was immunoSEQ multiplex PCR, while the TCRdb copy is restricted to in-frame clones and leaves out a portion. The sample includes over 100,000 clones, roughly 91% of them seen just once. Sequenced input: peripheral blood. These receptors all stem from a man aged 60-69 years with COVID-19, enrolled during active disease.

The chain combines TRBV4-3 with TRBJ2-3, with D perhaps TRBD2 (5 bases). V gave up 0 bases and J gave up 4 bases, with 14 bases separating them. The CDR3 has 16 residues. Germline assignment: CDR1 LGHNA and CDR2 YSLEER. The CDR3 region is CASSQDPLAGSDTQYF. The CDR3 nucleotides read TGCGCCAGCAGCCAAGATCCCCTAGCTGGATCAGATACGCAGTATTTT.

This chain connects TRBV24-1 to TRBJ2-4, with TRBD2 matching 7 bases. This CDR3 has 14 residues. From germline, CDR1 is KGHDR and CDR2 SFDVKD. V shed 6 bases, J shed 8 bases, and the junction held 9 bases outside the gene matches. CDR3 in amino acids: CATSLGGREDIQYF. The CDR3 coding sequence is TGTGCCACCAGTCTAGGAGGGAGGGAGGACATTCAGTACTTC.

The J gene is TRBJ2-5, the V gene TRBV19, with 10 bases that match TRBD1. The CDR3 has 15 amino acids. Germline V CDR1 and CDR2: LNHDA, SQIVND (reference sequence). V gave up 5 bases and J gave up 0 bases; unmatched junction bases: 3. For the CDR3, the DNA is TGTGCCAGTAGTCCGGGACAGGGGTACCAAGAGACCCAGTACTTC. Amino acids: CASSPGQGYQETQYF. The variable domain in full, with the rest retrieved from reference TRBV19 and TRBJ2-5, is DGGITQSPKYLFRKEGQNVTLSCEQNLNHDAMYWYRQDPGQGLRLIYYSQIVNDFQKGDIAEGYSVSREKKESFPLTVTSAQKNPTAFYLCASSPGQGYQETQYFGPGTRLLVL.

This clone was counted between two and nine times. This chain uses TRBV28 with TRBJ1-1, with D possibly matching TRBD1 (6 bases). From germline, CDR1 is MDHEN and CDR2 SYDVKM. This CDR3 region has 13 residues. V lost 6 bases to trimming and J lost 3 bases, with 11 bases between them. DNA of the CDR3: TGTGCCAGCAGCGGACAGTTCTACACTGAAGCTTTCTTT. It is translated as CASSGQFYTEAFF.

This chain links TRBV6-2 or TRBV6-3 with TRBJ2-4, with D possibly being TRBD2 (5 bases). V lost 2 bases and J 0 bases, leaving 8 bases between the germline ends. In germline, CDR1 is MNHEY, CDR2 SVGEGT. The CDR3 has 15 residues. CDR3 loop: CASSYEGLAKNIQYF. Written as DNA, the CDR3 is TGTGCCAGCAGTTACGAGGGTCTAGCCAAAAACATTCAGTACTTC.

The V gene is TRBV6-5, the J gene TRBJ1-1; TRBD1 might be the D (6 bases). CDR3 size: 12 residues. The V gene's germline CDR1 is MNHEY and CDR2 SVGAGI. V lost 6 bases and J lost 13, with 18 bases in between. The CDR3, as DNA: TGTGCCAGCAGACTACAGACAGGTTGCGTTTTCTTT. It codes for CASRLQTGCVFF.